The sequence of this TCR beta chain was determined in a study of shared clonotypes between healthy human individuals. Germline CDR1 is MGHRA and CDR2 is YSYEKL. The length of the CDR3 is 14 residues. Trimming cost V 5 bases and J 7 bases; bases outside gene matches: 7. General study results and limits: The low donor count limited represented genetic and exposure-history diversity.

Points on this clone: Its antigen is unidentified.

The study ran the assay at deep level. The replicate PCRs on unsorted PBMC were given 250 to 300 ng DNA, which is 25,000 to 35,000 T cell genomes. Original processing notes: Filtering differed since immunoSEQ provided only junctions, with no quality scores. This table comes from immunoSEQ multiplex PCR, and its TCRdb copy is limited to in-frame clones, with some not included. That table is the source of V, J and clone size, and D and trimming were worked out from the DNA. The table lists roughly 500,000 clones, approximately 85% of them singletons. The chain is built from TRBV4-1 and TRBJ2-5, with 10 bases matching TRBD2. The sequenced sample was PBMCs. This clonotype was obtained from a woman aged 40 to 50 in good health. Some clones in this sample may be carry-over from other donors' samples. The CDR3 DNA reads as TGCGCCAGCAGCTTTAGGACTAGCGGATCGACCCAGTACTTC. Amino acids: CASSFRTSGSTQYF.